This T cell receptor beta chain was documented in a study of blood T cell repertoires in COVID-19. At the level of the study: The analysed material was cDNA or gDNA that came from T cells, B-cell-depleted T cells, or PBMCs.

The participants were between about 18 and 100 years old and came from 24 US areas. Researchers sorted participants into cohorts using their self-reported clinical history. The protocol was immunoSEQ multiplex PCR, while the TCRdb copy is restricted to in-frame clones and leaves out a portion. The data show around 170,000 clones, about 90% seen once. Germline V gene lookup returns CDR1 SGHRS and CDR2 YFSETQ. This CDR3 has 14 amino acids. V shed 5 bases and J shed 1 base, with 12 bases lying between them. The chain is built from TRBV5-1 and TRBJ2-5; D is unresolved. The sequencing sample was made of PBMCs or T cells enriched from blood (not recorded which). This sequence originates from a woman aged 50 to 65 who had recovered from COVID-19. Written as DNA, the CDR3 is TGCGCCAGCAGAGGAGAACCCATCCAAGAGACCCAGTACTTC. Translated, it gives CASRGEPIQETQYF. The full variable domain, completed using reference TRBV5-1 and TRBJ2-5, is KAGVTQTPRYLIKTRGQQVTLSCSPISGHRSVSWYQQTPGQGLQFLFEYFSETQRNKGNFPGRFSGRQFSNSRSEMNVSTLELGDSALYLCASRGEPIQETQYFGPGTRLLVL.